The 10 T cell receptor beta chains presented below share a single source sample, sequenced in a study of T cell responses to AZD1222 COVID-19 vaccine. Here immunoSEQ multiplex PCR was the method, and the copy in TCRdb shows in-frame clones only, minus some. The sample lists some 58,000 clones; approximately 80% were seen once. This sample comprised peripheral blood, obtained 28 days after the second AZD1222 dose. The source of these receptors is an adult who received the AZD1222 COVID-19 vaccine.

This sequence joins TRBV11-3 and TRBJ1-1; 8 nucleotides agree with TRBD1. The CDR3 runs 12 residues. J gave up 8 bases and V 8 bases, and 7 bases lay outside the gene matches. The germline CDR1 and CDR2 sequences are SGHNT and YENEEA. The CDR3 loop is CASPVRGQEAFF. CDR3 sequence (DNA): TGTGCCAGCCCAGTCAGGGGGCAAGAAGCTTTCTTT.

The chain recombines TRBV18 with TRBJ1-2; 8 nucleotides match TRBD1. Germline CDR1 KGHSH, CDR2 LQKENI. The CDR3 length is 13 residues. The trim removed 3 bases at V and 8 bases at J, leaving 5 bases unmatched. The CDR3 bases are TGTGCCAGCTCACCTACAGGGGGGGAAGGCTACACCTTC. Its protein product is CASSPTGGEGYTF.

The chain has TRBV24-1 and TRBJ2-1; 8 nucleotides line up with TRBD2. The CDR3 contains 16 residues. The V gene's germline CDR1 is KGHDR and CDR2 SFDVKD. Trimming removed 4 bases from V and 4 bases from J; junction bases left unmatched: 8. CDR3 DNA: TGTGCCACCAGTGACTTTAGCGCGGGGGGATACAATGAGCAGTTCTTC. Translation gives CATSDFSAGGYNEQFF.

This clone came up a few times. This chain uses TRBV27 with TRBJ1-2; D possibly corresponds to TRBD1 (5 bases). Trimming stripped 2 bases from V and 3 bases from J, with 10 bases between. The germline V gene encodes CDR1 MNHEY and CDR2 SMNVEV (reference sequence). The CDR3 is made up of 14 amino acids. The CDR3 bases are TGTGCCAGCAGTTTACAGGGCGGACACTATGGCTACACCTTC. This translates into CASSLQGGHYGYTF.

CDR3 amino acids: CASSLWTGIQETQYF. The CDR3 DNA reads as TGCGCCAGCAGCCTATGGACAGGGATACAAGAGACCCAGTACTTC. V usage is TRBV5-1 and J usage is TRBJ2-5; TRBD1 matches at 8 bases. The CDR3 runs to 15 residues. V was clipped by 4 bases and J by 2 bases; unmatched bases: 7. CDR1 and CDR2 from the germline V gene are SGHRS and YFSETQ. The variable domain in full, with the rest retrieved from reference TRBV5-1 and TRBJ2-5, is KAGVTQTPRYLIKTRGQQVTLSCSPISGHRSVSWYQQTPGQGLQFLFEYFSETQRNKGNFPGRFSGRQFSNSRSEMNVSTLELGDSALYLCASSLWTGIQETQYFGPGTRLLVL.

CDR3 residues: CASSQPLNTEAFF. DNA of the CDR3: TGTGCCAGCAGCCAACCACTGAACACTGAAGCTTTCTTT. The J gene is TRBJ1-1, the V gene TRBV3-1 (or the pseudogene TRBV3-2); D ambiguous. This CDR3 is built from 13 residues. Trimming took off 2 bases at V and 0 bases at J, with 4 bases between the two ends. CDR1 is LGHDT, CDR2 YNNKEL, per germline (reference sequence).

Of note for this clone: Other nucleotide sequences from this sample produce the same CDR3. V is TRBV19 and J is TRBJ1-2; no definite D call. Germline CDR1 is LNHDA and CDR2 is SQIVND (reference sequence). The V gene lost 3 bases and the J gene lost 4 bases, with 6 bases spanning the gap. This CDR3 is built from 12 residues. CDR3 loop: CASSISVYGYTF. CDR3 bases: TGTGCCAGTAGTATTTCGGTCTATGGCTACACCTTC.

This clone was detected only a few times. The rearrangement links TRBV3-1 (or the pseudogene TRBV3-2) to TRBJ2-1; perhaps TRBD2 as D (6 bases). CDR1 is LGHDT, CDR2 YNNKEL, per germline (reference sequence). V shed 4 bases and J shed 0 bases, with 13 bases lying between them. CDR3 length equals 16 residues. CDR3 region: CASSRHAGRSYNEQFF. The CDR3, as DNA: TGTGCCAGCAGCCGCCATGCGGGACGCTCCTACAATGAGCAGTTCTTC.

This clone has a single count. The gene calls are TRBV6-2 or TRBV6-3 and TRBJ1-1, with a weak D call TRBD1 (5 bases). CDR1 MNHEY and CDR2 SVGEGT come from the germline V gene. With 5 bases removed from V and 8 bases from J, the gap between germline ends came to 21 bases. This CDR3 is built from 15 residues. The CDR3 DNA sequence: TGTGCCAGCAGTGATGGGGCGTCAGGTGGGGCAGAAGCTTTCTTT. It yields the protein CASSDGASGGAEAFF.

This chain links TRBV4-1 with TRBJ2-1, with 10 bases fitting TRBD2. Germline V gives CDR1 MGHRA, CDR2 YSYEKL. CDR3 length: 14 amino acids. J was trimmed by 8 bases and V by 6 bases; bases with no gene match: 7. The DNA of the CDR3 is TGCGCCAGCAGTCGGACTAGCGGATATCATGAGCAGTTCTTC. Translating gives CASSRTSGYHEQFF.